This TCR beta chain was sequenced in a study of blood T cell repertoires in COVID-19. Overall study context: The origin of the acute and convalescent COVID-19 samples was the United States, Italy and Spain. From T cells, B-cell-depleted T cells, or PBMCs came the material, which was cDNA or gDNA.

The trim removed 6 bases at V and 9 bases at J, leaving 8 bases unmatched. CDR3 size: 13 residues. Germline CDR1 is KGHSH and CDR2 is LQKENI. In the authors' methods: Reference gene primer amplification gave nucleated cell count estimates. Assay used: immunoSEQ multiplex PCR; TCRdb lists only in-frame clones, some missing. V, J and clone size were drawn from that table, and D and trimming were deduced from the DNA. Found here are 110,000 or so clones, 65% to 80% of them singletons; the top ten hold about 2%. The V call is TRBV18, the J call TRBJ1-2; 9 bases agree with TRBD1. Sequencing was done on a sample of peripheral blood. The clonotype comes from a middle-aged woman with acute or convalescent COVID-19. CDR3 sequence: CASSVGQGGRYTF. CDR3 in DNA: TGTGCCAGCTCTGTGGGACAGGGAGGACGCTACACCTTC.